This T cell receptor beta chain was observed in a study of regulatory dendritic cells for organ transplantation. Study information: Monocytes received vitamin D3 on days 0 and 4, IL-10 on day 4. LPS was added to dendritic cell cultures on day 6.

Broader study findings: Memory CD8+ clonal expansion seemed more limited with regulatory than mature dendritic cells.

With respect to this clone: As yet, its antigen is unknown.

Allogeneic regulatory or mature dendritic cells were co-cultured for more than 4 days with CFSE-labeled sorted T cells at 1:10. Naive CD45RA+ and memory CD45RO+ CD4+ or CD8+ T cells were FACS-sorted. Germline CDR1 and CDR2: SEHNR and FQNEAQ (reference sequence). Trimming pared 3 bases from V and 7 bases from J, leaving 12 bases between. The CDR3 sequence is 13 residues long. The repertoire was sequenced with immunoSEQ multiplex PCR; TCRdb's copy has only in-frame clones and lacks some. The sample yields about 20,000 clones, over 75% seen once. The TCR was taken from a human donor in good health. The V and J genes are TRBV7-9 and TRBJ1-2, with a weak D call TRBD1 (6 bases). Sequenced material: naive CD4+ T cells from blood cultured with regulatory dendritic cells. Subset indicated: CD45RA+ naive T cells. The CDR3, as DNA: TGTGCCAGCAGCTTCGGGGGGGCGGCTGGCTACACCTTC. This codes for CASSFGGAAGYTF. Combining the CDR3 with reference TRBV7-9 and TRBJ1-2 gives the whole variable domain DTGVSQNPRHKITKRGQNVTFRCDPISEHNRLYWYRQTLGQGPEFLTYFQNEAQLEKSRLLSDRFSAERPKGSFSTLEIQRTEQGDSAMYLCASSFGGAAGYTFGSGTRLTVV.